A selection of T cell receptor beta chains follows, all from one sample in a study of T cell repertoires in cytomegalovirus infection. For these TCRs, the target antigens are not known. TCRdb itself ran the reads through MiXCR, one entry per CDR3 protein. The data contain 200,000 to 250,000 distinct CDR3 sequences, about 38% of them singletons. The sample here was CD8+ T cells from cultured PBMCs, taken from culture after CMV antigen stimulation. The receptors were gathered from a human donor in good health (CMV status not recorded). Some clones in this sample may be carry-over from other donors' samples. The CDR3 runs from the conserved cysteine through the conserved F or W. Each record gives: clone size, V gene, CDR3 protein. A row's size may be missing; if present it is once, few, many or a size class.

clone_size: few; v_call: TRBV4-1; cdr3_aa: CASSQDRGGPRYNEQFF
clone_size: -; v_call: TRBV11-3; cdr3_aa: CASSLESGATYEQYF
clone_size: -; v_call: TRBV12-3/TRBV12-4; cdr3_aa: CASSPSAGTGYEQYF
clone_size: -; v_call: TRBV4-1; cdr3_aa: CASSDTGRGPQHF
clone_size: -; v_call: TRBV7-9; cdr3_aa: CASSTNSGRAPGANVLTF
clone_size: -; v_call: TRBV7-9; cdr3_aa: CASSLDPDQETQYF
clone_size: few; v_call: TRBV27; cdr3_aa: CAIKRESGYNEQFF
clone_size: -; v_call: TRBV5-1; cdr3_aa: CASSSDRQTYLYNEQFF
clone_size: few; v_call: TRBV28; cdr3_aa: CASSPRVANEKLFF
clone_size: -; v_call: TRBV5-4; cdr3_aa: CASSFRDRGRDTQYF
clone_size: -; v_call: TRBV6-5; cdr3_aa: CASSPGGNLQETQYF
clone_size: few; v_call: TRBV5-6; cdr3_aa: CASGRQENTGELFF
clone_size: -; v_call: TRBV6-1; cdr3_aa: CASSDRGANQPQHF
clone_size: -; v_call: TRBV30; cdr3_aa: CAWSWGQGSGNTIYF
clone_size: few; v_call: TRBV7-3; cdr3_aa: CASSLVGRGFQETQYF
clone_size: -; v_call: TRBV27; cdr3_aa: CASSPTSGRSYNEQFF
clone_size: few; v_call: TRBV6-1; cdr3_aa: CASSASRKRLNTEAFF
clone_size: -; v_call: TRBV7-6; cdr3_aa: CAIHQRREGSYNEQFF
clone_size: few; v_call: TRBV7-2; cdr3_aa: CASSIWGVAGGYNEQFF
clone_size: few; v_call: TRBV14; cdr3_aa: CASRRVGRFEAFF
clone_size: -; v_call: TRBV19; cdr3_aa: CASSPQTSGGHNEQFF
clone_size: many; v_call: TRBV11-2; cdr3_aa: CASSLGRGYEQYF
clone_size: -; v_call: TRBV6-5; cdr3_aa: CASSEQGTQPQHF
clone_size: many; v_call: TRBV7-2; cdr3_aa: CASSLARLAGGSTGELFF
clone_size: -; v_call: TRBV4-2; cdr3_aa: CASSQDLAGGAGELFF
clone_size: once; v_call: TRBV7-9; cdr3_aa: CASSASGEQAFTDTQYF
clone_size: -; v_call: TRBV27; cdr3_aa: CASSLGRETPTGTQAYNEQFF
clone_size: once; v_call: TRBV20-1; cdr3_aa: CSARGSWEANTGELFF
clone_size: few; v_call: TRBV5-6; cdr3_aa: CASILYTGGNRNGANVLTF
clone_size: many; v_call: TRBV7-2; cdr3_aa: CASSLGVVNTEAFF
clone_size: few; v_call: TRBV28; cdr3_aa: CASSLLAGELLGGNEQFF
clone_size: many; v_call: TRBV7-6; cdr3_aa: CASSLRGDRDEQYF
clone_size: -; v_call: TRBV7-6; cdr3_aa: CASSLENSRASYNEQFF